The 8 T cell receptor beta chains below come from one sample, sequenced in a study of Graves' ophthalmopathy and Graves' hyperthyroidism. The sequenced template was RNA, covering the TCR beta CDR3 region. Following a first-round RT-PCR that used HTBI primers, a second-round multiplex PCR was carried out. TCRdb re-analysed the multiplex PCR reads in MiXCR, keeping a single row per CDR3 protein. The sample lists 300,000 to 500,000 distinct CDR3 sequences, approximately 15% seen once, with about 7% in the top ten. The sequencing sample was made of peripheral blood. These receptor sequences come from a woman aged 18-30 years with stable Graves' hyperthyroidism.

This clonotype was recorded many times. This rearrangement joins TRBV14 to TRBJ1-5; D possibly corresponds to TRBD1 (6 bases). The ends were cut back, 3 bases at V and 0 bases at J, with 12 bases in the middle. Germline V lookup: CDR1 SGHDN, CDR2 FVKESK. The length of the CDR3 is 16 residues. The CDR3 reads CASSHLRGHSNQPQHF. CDR3 bases: TGTGCCAGCAGCCATCTCAGGGGACATAGCAATCAGCCCCAGCATTTT. The full variable domain, with the rest looked up from reference TRBV14 and TRBJ1-5, is EAGVTQFPSHSVIEKGQTVTLRCDPISGHDNLYWYRRVMGKEIKFLLHFVKESKQDESGMPNNRFLAERTGGTYSTLKVQPAELEDSGVYFCASSHLRGHSNQPQHFGDGTRLSIL.

This clonotype was recorded a few times. One base away lies a much larger clone, so this may be a sequencing read error. V usage is TRBV11-2 and J usage is TRBJ2-2, with a tentative D call TRBD1 (5 bases). The CDR3 is made up of 15 amino acids. Per the germline V gene, CDR1 is SGHAT and CDR2 is FQNNGV. CDR3 DNA sequence: TGTGCCAGCAGCCCAGGGTCGACGAACAGCGGGGAGCTGTTTTTT. Protein sequence: CASSPGSTNSGELFF.

The chain couples TRBV20-1 to TRBJ2-7; 12 bases match TRBD2. The CDR3 spans 16 residues. The germline gives CDR1 DFQATT, CDR2 SNEGSKA (reference sequence). Trimming removed 1 base from V and 2 bases from J; junction bases left unmatched: 6. The DNA for the CDR3 is TGCAGTGCTAGAGCTAGCGGGAGGGCTCGGCCCTACGAGCAGTACTTC. It codes for CSARASGRARPYEQYF.

This clonotype showed up many times. V gene TRBV7-8 combines with J gene TRBJ1-5; 9 bases fit TRBD1. The CDR3 has 14 residues. Germline-derived CDR1 and CDR2 are SGHVS and FQNEAQ. V trimming: 5 bases; J trimming: 6 bases; junction bases outside the gene matches: 5. The CDR3 reads CASSARTGAQPQHF. As DNA, the CDR3 is TGTGCCAGCAGCGCCAGGACAGGGGCTCAGCCCCAGCATTTT.

In its sample, this clonotype was seen many times. The CDR3 nucleotides are TGTGCCAGCAGGCCTGTTAGTCGGATAAATGGCTACACCTTC. It translates to CASRPVSRINGYTF. V and J are TRBV27 and TRBJ1-2; no firm D call. The CDR3 is 14 amino acids. Trimming shortened V by 6 bases and J by 6 bases, and 17 bases separated the two germline ends. Germline lookup yields CDR1 MNHEY and CDR2 SMNVEV (reference sequence).

In this sample, this clonotype turned up many times. The rearrangement uses TRBV6-2 or TRBV6-3 and TRBJ1-1; D remains unclear. Germline V gives CDR1 MNHEY, CDR2 SVGEGT. This CDR3 has 12 residues. The germline V and J ends were trimmed by 6 bases and 5 bases, with 10 bases remaining between them. DNA for the CDR3: TGTGCCAGCAGAGGAATTGGGACTGAAGCTTTCTTT. Translation: CASRGIGTEAFF.

This clonotype was recorded at least ten times. The rearrangement joins TRBV2 to TRBJ1-2; D is possibly TRBD1 (6 bases). CDR1 and CDR2 (germline): SNHLY, FYNNEI. V shed 6 bases and J shed 8 bases, with 19 bases lying between them. The CDR3 is 14 amino acids. CDR3 residues: CASRGAGDVRGYTF. CDR3 coding DNA: TGTGCCAGCAGGGGTGCAGGGGATGTTAGAGGCTACACCTTC.

This clonotype was seen repeatedly, ten times or more. The chain combines TRBV29-1 with TRBJ2-7; 7 bases are a match to TRBD1. The V gene end was trimmed by 0 bases and the J gene end by 5 bases; junction bases not matched to a gene: 1. The CDR3 contains 12 residues. In germline, CDR1 is SQVTM, CDR2 ANQGSEA. The CDR3 sequence is CSVEDTGDEQYF. The CDR3 nucleotides are TGCAGCGTTGAAGATACAGGGGACGAGCAGTACTTC.